The T cell receptor beta chain described here comes from a study of beta chain features in type 1 diabetes. About the research overall: What patients shared with healthy donors was a similar profile of age, gender and cell yields. Overall study findings and caveats: Over-representation of high TCR-expressing cells was a possible consequence of cDNA sequencing.

The authors obtained over 95% purity in all sorted populations. Comment on this clone: The antigen remains undetermined.

Of the isolated RNA, all was reverse transcribed, and so the sequenced material was expressed TCRB transcripts. An average roughly 3.6 million reads came from naive, central memory and regulatory T cell samples. Repertoires were generated with immunoSEQ multiplex PCR, while TCRdb's copy carries only in-frame clones and drops some. Of a few hundred thousand clones listed, approximately 12% were seen once; the top ten hold less than 0.02%. CDR1 and CDR2 from the germline V gene are MNHNY and SVGAGI (reference sequence). The junction had 12 bases not matched to a gene; V was cut back by 10 bases and J by 6 bases. The CDR3 totals 13 residues.

This sequence joins TRBV6-6 and TRBJ2-7; 7 nucleotides align to TRBD1. Sequencing input: naive CD4+ T cells from blood. The sequence was collected from a man younger than 35 in good health. The CDR3 DNA sequence: TGTGCCAACTCCGGGACAGAGAAGGCCGAGCAGTACTTC. As protein: CANSGTEKAEQYF.